This T cell receptor beta chain was recovered during a study of brain T cells in children with intractable seizures. Findings and limits, study-wide: Only CDR3 sequence similarity suggested viral specificity, without known HCMV serostatus. Clones missing pre-surgery may reflect undersampling of that blood sample.

This clone was picked up a small number of times. Its antigen remains unknown. Profiled with immunoSEQ multiplex PCR; TCRdb holds only in-frame clones, not every one. The sample consists of approximately 330,000 clones, nearly 95% of them appearing once. Time point given: blood from clinic visit 5 months post-surgery; TSC patient then seizure free. Sequencing was limited to surgery cases with top T cell transcript signatures in brain tissue. V lost 2 bases to trimming and J lost 2 bases, with 7 bases between them. This CDR3 has 13 amino acids. Germline V gene sequence: CDR1 MNHEY, CDR2 SVGEGT. This chain uses TRBV6-2 or TRBV6-3 with TRBJ2-7, with a weak D call TRBD2 (5 bases). This TCR was sampled from a boy under two years old with tuberous sclerosis and intractable seizures. The input for sequencing was peripheral blood, taken 5 to 6 months after surgery. This CDR3 is CASSYMTTYEQYF. The CDR3 nucleotides read TGTGCCAGCAGTTACATGACTACCTACGAGCAGTACTTC.